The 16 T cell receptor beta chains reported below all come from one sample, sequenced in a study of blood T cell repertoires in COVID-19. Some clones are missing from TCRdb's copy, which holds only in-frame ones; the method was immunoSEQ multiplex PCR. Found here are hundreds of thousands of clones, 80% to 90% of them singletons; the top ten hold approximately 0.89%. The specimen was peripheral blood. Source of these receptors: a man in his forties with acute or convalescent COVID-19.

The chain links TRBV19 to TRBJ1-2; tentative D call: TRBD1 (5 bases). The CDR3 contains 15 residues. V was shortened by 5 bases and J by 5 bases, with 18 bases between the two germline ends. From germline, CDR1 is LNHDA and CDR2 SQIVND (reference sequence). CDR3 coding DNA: TGTGCCAGTAGTCCAGAGGTGGGGCCGCAATATGGCTACACCTTC. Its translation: CASSPEVGPQYGYTF.

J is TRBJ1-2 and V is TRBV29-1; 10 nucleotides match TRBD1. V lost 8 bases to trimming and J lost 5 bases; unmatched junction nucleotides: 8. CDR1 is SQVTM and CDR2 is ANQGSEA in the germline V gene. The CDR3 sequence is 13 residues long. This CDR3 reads CSTAGQGFYGYTF. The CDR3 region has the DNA TGCAGCACCGCGGGACAGGGGTTTTATGGCTACACCTTC. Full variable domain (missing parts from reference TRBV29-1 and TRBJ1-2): SAVISQKPSRDICQRGTSLTIQCQVDSQVTMMFWYRQQPGQSLTLIATANQGSEATYESGFVIDKFPISRPNLTFSTLTVSNMSPEDSSIYLCSTAGQGFYGYTFGSGTRLTVV.

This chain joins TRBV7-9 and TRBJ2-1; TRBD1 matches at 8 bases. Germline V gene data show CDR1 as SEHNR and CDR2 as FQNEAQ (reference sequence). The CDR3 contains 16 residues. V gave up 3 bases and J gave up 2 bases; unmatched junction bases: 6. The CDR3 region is CASSFRDRRAYNEQFF. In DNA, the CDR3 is TGTGCCAGCAGCTTCCGGGACAGGAGAGCCTACAATGAGCAGTTCTTC.

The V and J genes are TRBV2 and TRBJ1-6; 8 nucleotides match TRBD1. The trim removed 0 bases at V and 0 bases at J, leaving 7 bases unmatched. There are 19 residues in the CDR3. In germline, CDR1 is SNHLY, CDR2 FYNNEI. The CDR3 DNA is TGTGCCAGCAGTGAAGCGTTCGGGACAGGCTTCTCCTATAATTCACCCCTCCACTTT. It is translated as CASSEAFGTGFSYNSPLHF.

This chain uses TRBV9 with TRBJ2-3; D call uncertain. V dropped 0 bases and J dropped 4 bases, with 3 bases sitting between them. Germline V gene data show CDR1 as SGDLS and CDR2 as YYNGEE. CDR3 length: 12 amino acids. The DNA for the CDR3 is TGTGCCAGCAGCGTAGCCGCAGATACGCAGTATTTT. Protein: CASSVAADTQYF.

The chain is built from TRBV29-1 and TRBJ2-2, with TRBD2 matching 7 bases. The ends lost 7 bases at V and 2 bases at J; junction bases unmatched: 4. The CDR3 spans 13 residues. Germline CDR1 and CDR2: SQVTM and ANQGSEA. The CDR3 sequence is CSARGLNTGELFF. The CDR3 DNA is TGCAGCGCCCGGGGACTAAACACCGGGGAGCTGTTTTTT.

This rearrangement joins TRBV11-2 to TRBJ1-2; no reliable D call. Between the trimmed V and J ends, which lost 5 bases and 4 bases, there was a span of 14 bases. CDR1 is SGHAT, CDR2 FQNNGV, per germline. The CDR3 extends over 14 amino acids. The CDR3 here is CASSHDTGTYGYTF. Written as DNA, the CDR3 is TGTGCCAGCAGCCATGACACCGGCACCTATGGCTACACCTTC.

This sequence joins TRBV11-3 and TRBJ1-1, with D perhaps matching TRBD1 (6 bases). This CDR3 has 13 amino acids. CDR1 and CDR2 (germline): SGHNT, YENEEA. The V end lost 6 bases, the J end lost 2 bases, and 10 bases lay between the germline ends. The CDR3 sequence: CASSLDSNTEAFF. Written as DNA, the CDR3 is TGTGCCAGCAGTTTGGACAGTAACACTGAAGCTTTCTTT.

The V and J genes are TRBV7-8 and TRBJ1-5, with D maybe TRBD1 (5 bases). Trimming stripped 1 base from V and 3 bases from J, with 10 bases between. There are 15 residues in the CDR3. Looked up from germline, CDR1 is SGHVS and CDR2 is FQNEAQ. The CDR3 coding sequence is TGTGCCAGCAGCTTAGAGCAGGGCCCCAATCAGCCCCAGCATTTT. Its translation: CASSLEQGPNQPQHF. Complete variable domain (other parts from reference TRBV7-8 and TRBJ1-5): GAGVSQSPRYKVAKRGQDVALRCDPISGHVSLFWYQQALGQGPEFLTYFQNEAQLDKSGLPSDRFFAERPEGSVSTLKIQRTQQEDSAVYLCASSLEQGPNQPQHFGDGTRLSIL.

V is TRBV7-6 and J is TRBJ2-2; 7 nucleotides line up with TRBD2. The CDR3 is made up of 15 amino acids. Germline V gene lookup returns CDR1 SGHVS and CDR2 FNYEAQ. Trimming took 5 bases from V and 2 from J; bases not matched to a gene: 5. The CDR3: CASSASGINTGELFF. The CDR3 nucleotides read TGTGCCAGCAGCGCAAGCGGGATCAACACCGGGGAGCTGTTTTTT.

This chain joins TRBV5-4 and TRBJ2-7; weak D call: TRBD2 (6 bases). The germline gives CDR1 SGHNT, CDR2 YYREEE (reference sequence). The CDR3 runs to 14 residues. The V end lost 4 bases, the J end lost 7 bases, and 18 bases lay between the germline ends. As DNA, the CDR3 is TGTGCCAGCAGCCCACAGGCGGGGAAATGGGAGCAGTACTTC. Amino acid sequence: CASSPQAGKWEQYF. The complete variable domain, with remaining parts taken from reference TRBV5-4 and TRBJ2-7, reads ETGVTQSPTHLIKTRGQQVTLRCSSQSGHNTVSWYQQALGQGPQFIFQYYREEENGRGNFPPRFSGLQFPNYSSELNVNALELDDSALYLCASSPQAGKWEQYFGPGTRLTVT.

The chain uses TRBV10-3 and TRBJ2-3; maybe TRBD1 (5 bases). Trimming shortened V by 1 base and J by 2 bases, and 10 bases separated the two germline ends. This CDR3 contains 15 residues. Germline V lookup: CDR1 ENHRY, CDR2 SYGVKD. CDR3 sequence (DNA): TGTGCCATCAGTGAGTTCACAGGAAACACAGATACGCAGTATTTT. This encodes CAISEFTGNTDTQYF.

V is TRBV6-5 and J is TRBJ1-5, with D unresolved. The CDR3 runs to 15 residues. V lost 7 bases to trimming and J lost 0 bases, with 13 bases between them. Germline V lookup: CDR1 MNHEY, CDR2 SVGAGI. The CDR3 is CASTLGFSSNQPQHF. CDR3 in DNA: TGTGCCAGCACCCTAGGCTTTTCTAGCAATCAGCCCCAGCATTTT.

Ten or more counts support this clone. The CDR3 loop is CASSSGPYNSPLHF. CDR3 nucleotide sequence: TGTGCCAGCAGTTCAGGCCCCTATAATTCACCCCTCCACTTT. The rearrangement links TRBV6-5 to TRBJ1-6; no clear D. The CDR3 has 14 amino acids. V shed 4 bases and J shed 2 bases, with 6 bases lying between them. In germline, CDR1 is MNHEY, CDR2 SVGAGI.

The CDR3 nucleotides read TGTGCCAGCAGCTCAAGGACAGGGCTACGAGAGCAGTACTTC. It translates to CASSSRTGLREQYF. The rearrangement joins TRBV7-2 to TRBJ2-7; 8 nucleotides match TRBD1. CDR1 SGHTA and CDR2 FQGNSA come from the germline V gene. This CDR3 comprises 14 residues. V trimming: 4 bases; J trimming: 7 bases; junction bases outside the gene matches: 9.

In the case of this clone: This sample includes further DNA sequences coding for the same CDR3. The CDR3 region is CASSLTGGLDGYTF. DNA for the CDR3: TGTGCCAGCAGTTTGACAGGGGGCCTAGATGGCTACACCTTC. The chain recombines TRBV28 with TRBJ1-2; 10 bases map to TRBD1. Germline CDR1 and CDR2: MDHEN and SYDVKM. Unmatched junction bases numbered 4, after V lost 3 bases and J lost 6 bases. The CDR3 covers 14 residues.